One sample yielded the 29 T cell receptor beta chains listed below, sequenced in a study of blood T cell repertoires in COVID-19. Assay used: immunoSEQ multiplex PCR; TCRdb lists only in-frame clones, some missing. The sample holds 75,000 to 90,000 clones, roughly 85% seen once. Material for sequencing was peripheral blood. The receptors were gathered from a human donor in a cohort sampled during active COVID-19.

J is TRBJ2-1 and V is TRBV6-5; the match to TRBD2 covers 7 bases. V lost 5 bases, J lost 12 bases, and 16 bases stayed unmatched. CDR3 length: 15 residues. Germline V lookup: CDR1 MNHEY, CDR2 SVGAGI. CDR3 DNA sequence: TGTGCCAGCAGTACGGGGGGAACCCCGGGGCGGCGGCAGTTCTTC. Translation: CASSTGGTPGRRQFF.

With respect to this clone: At one of its ends the junction is not consistent with the germline gene, which may arise from a read error. This rearrangement joins TRBV7-7 to TRBJ2-2, with D perhaps TRBD1 (6 bases). Germline CDR1 SSHAT, CDR2 FNYEAQ (reference sequence). The CDR3 extends over 15 amino acids. CDR3 amino acids: CASSLVGAGTGELFF. The CDR3 coding sequence is TGTGCTAGCAGCTTAGTGGGGGCTGGCACCGGGGAGCTGTTTTTT.

This clone was picked up one time. This sequence joins TRBV6-6 and TRBJ2-3, with TRBD2 matching over 9 bases. J was trimmed by 2 bases and V by 6 bases; bases with no gene match: 9. The germline gives CDR1 MNHNY, CDR2 SVGAGI (reference sequence). The CDR3 is made up of 16 amino acids. CDR3: CASSDHAGGTTDTQYF. The CDR3 DNA is TGTGCCAGCAGCGACCATGCGGGGGGGACCACAGATACGCAGTATTTT.

The chain's CDR3 is CASHTRDWSNQPQHF. CDR3 coding DNA: TGTGCCAGCCATACCAGGGATTGGAGCAATCAGCCCCAGCATTTT. The chain uses TRBV28 and TRBJ1-5, with D possibly being TRBD1 (5 bases). Trimming stripped 8 bases from V and 1 base from J, with 15 bases between. The CDR3 extends over 15 amino acids. Germline CDR1 MDHEN, CDR2 SYDVKM.

The chain recombines TRBV3-1 (or the pseudogene TRBV3-2) with TRBJ2-7; 12 nucleotides align to TRBD2. CDR3 size: 17 residues. Germline V gives CDR1 LGHDT, CDR2 YNNKEL (reference sequence). The J segment lost 7 bases and the V segment lost 1 base, leaving 11 bases of the junction unmatched. CDR3 sequence reads: CASSQGPSGREVGEQYF. Written as DNA, the CDR3 is TGTGCCAGCAGCCAAGGACCTAGCGGGAGGGAGGTAGGGGAGCAGTACTTC.

The chain combines TRBV11-2 with TRBJ1-1, with D maybe TRBD1 (5 bases). V was pared by 5 bases and J by 4 bases, with 17 bases between. The CDR3 contains 15 residues. Germline V gene sequence: CDR1 SGHAT, CDR2 FQNNGV. The CDR3 loop is CASSRLGGAPTEAFF. The CDR3 DNA sequence: TGTGCCAGCAGCCGTCTAGGCGGGGCCCCCACTGAAGCTTTCTTT.

This chain joins TRBV30 and TRBJ2-2; D is possibly TRBD2 (6 bases). The CDR3 loop spans 13 amino acids. CDR1 is GTSNPN, CDR2 SVGIG, per germline (reference sequence). Trimming took off 1 base at V and 6 bases at J, with 9 bases between the two ends. The CDR3 loop reads CAWSGRRAGELFF. The CDR3 DNA follows: TGTGCCTGGAGTGGTAGGAGGGCCGGGGAGCTGTTTTTT.

The rearrangement uses TRBV10-2 and TRBJ2-7, with 15 nucleotides matching TRBD2. The CDR3 totals 17 residues. V was clipped by 6 bases and J by 0 bases; unmatched bases: 6. Germline loops: CDR1 WSHSY, CDR2 SAAADI. CDR3 in amino acids: CASRPGLAGGSSYEQYF. The DNA of the CDR3 is TGCGCCAGCAGACCTGGACTAGCGGGGGGGAGCTCCTACGAGCAGTACTTC.

There are a few counts of this clone. This chain joins TRBV11-1 and TRBJ1-1; D ambiguous. The CDR3 has 13 residues. V lost 1 base and J 1 base, leaving 4 bases between the germline ends. Germline-derived CDR1 and CDR2 are SGHAT and FQDESV (reference sequence). As DNA, the CDR3 is TGTGCCAGCAGCTTAGATAGGAACACTGAAGCTTTCTTT. This translates into CASSLDRNTEAFF.

This chain connects TRBV7-9 to TRBJ1-5; possibly TRBD1 for D (5 bases). Trimming stripped 4 bases from V and 6 bases from J, with 13 bases between. The CDR3 has 14 amino acids. Germline lookup yields CDR1 SEHNR and CDR2 FQNEAQ (reference sequence). The CDR3 DNA is TGTGCCAGCAGCTACGGGGGGGTGAGTCAGCCCCAGCATTTT. Its translation: CASSYGGVSQPQHF. The variable domain in full, completed from reference TRBV7-9 and TRBJ1-5, reads DTGVSQNPRHKITKRGQNVTFRCDPISEHNRLYWYRQTLGQGPEFLTYFQNEAQLEKSRLLSDRFSAERPKGSFSTLEIQRTEQGDSAMYLCASSYGGVSQPQHFGDGTRLSIL.

The gene calls are TRBV30 and TRBJ2-5; D not certain. Germline CDR1 reads GTSNPN; CDR2 reads SVGIG (reference sequence). This CDR3 spans 14 amino acids. The V end was cut by 5 bases, the J end by 4 bases, with 17 bases between. The CDR3 coding sequence is TGTGCCTGGGTTCGAAGAGGCGCACCAGAGACCCAGTACTTC. It translates to CAWVRRGAPETQYF.

The chain joins TRBV4-1 to TRBJ1-1; 11 bases align to TRBD1. V lost 4 bases to trimming and J lost 0 bases; unmatched junction nucleotides: 4. In germline, CDR1 is MGHRA, CDR2 YSYEKL. The length of the CDR3 is 16 residues. The DNA for the CDR3 is TGCGCCAGCAGCCTAGGACAGGGGGCCATGAACACTGAAGCTTTCTTT. Translation gives CASSLGQGAMNTEAFF.

The chain has TRBV5-5 and TRBJ1-6, with D unresolved. From germline, CDR1 is SGHKS and CDR2 YYEKEE (reference sequence). Trimming cost V 5 bases and J 6 bases, with 12 bases left between them. The CDR3 is 14 residues long. CDR3 DNA: TGTGCCAGCAGGCGGCAGAATTCTAATTCACCCCTCCACTTT. Translated, it gives CASRRQNSNSPLHF.

The CDR3 loop is CASSFGTRPSGANVLTF. The CDR3 nucleotides are TGTGCCAGCAGTTTTGGGACACGACCCTCTGGGGCCAACGTCCTGACTTTC. The chain is built from TRBV28 and TRBJ2-6; maybe TRBD1 (6 bases). Germline lookup yields CDR1 MDHEN and CDR2 SYDVKM. V was clipped by 3 bases and J by 0 bases, with 12 bases between them. The CDR3 extends over 17 amino acids.

The chain uses TRBV7-8 and TRBJ2-7; TRBD1 matches at 9 bases. The germline V gene has CDR1 SGHVS and CDR2 FQNEAQ. The CDR3 loop spans 15 amino acids. Trimming removed 1 base from V and 3 bases from J; junction bases left unmatched: 4. The CDR3 nucleotides read TGTGCCAGCAGCTTAGTGGACAGGGGTATCTACGAGCAGTACTTC. Protein product: CASSLVDRGIYEQYF.

This clone was found a few times. The rearrangement joins TRBV6-5 to TRBJ2-7, with D tentatively TRBD2 (6 bases). Germline-derived CDR1 and CDR2 are MNHEY and SVGAGI. CDR3 size: 12 residues. V lost 11 bases and J 3 bases, leaving 14 bases between the germline ends. The CDR3 protein is CAGGVGGYEQYF. CDR3 coding DNA: TGTGCCGGCGGGGTGGGGGGCTACGAGCAGTACTTC.

The rearrangement uses TRBV5-5 and TRBJ1-1; TRBD1 matches at 8 bases. The germline V gene encodes CDR1 SGHKS and CDR2 YYEKEE (reference sequence). This CDR3 region has 16 residues. V lost 4 bases and J lost 1; bases outside the gene matches: 9. CDR3 bases: TGTGCCAGCAGCCCAATATTGACAGGGGAGAACACTGAAGCTTTCTTT. It yields the protein CASSPILTGENTEAFF.

CDR3 bases: TGTGCCTGGAACATCGGGGGCGAGCAGTACTTC. It is translated as CAWNIGGEQYF. The chain uses TRBV30 and TRBJ2-7; maybe TRBD2 (6 bases). CDR3 length: 11 amino acids. Per germline, CDR1 GTSNPN and CDR2 SVGIG (reference sequence). The V end was cut by 4 bases, the J end by 6 bases, with 10 bases between. The whole variable domain, filled in from reference TRBV30 and TRBJ2-7, reads SQTIHQWPATLVQPVGSPLSLECTVEGTSNPNLYWYRQAAGRGLQLLFYSVGIGQISSEVPQNLSASRPQDRQFILSSKKLLLSDSGFYLCAWNIGGEQYFGPGTRLTVT.

The chain joins TRBV9 to TRBJ2-5; 7 bases fit TRBD2. This CDR3 is built from 15 residues. V lost 0 bases to trimming and J lost 5 bases; unmatched junction nucleotides: 7. CDR1 SGDLS and CDR2 YYNGEE come from the germline V gene. The DNA for the CDR3 is TGTGCCAGCAGCGTAGGCGGGAGTCAGTGGGAGACCCAGTACTTC. Translating it yields CASSVGGSQWETQYF.

CDR3: CASSRDSYGYTF. The CDR3 DNA reads TGTGCCAGCAGTCGGGACAGCTATGGCTACACCTTC. The chain recombines TRBV6-5 with TRBJ1-2; 7 positions match TRBD1. Germline V CDR1 and CDR2: MNHEY, SVGAGI. Germline trimming cut 5 bases from V and 4 bases from J; bases unmatched to any gene: 1. This CDR3 spans 12 amino acids.

The V gene is TRBV5-1, the J gene TRBJ2-1, with D maybe TRBD1 (6 bases). V lost 0 bases and J 1 base, leaving 11 bases between the germline ends. The CDR3 runs 16 residues. Germline V lookup: CDR1 SGHRS, CDR2 YFSETQ. The CDR3 spells CASSLAAGESYNEQFF. CDR3 DNA sequence: TGCGCCAGCAGCTTGGCCGCAGGGGAGTCCTACAATGAGCAGTTCTTC. Using reference TRBV5-1 and TRBJ2-1 for the parts outside the CDR3, the full variable domain is KAGVTQTPRYLIKTRGQQVTLSCSPISGHRSVSWYQQTPGQGLQFLFEYFSETQRNKGNFPGRFSGRQFSNSRSEMNVSTLELGDSALYLCASSLAAGESYNEQFFGPGTRLTVL.

This chain links TRBV3-1 (or the pseudogene TRBV3-2) with TRBJ2-7; a possible D gene is TRBD2 (5 bases). The CDR3 is made up of 15 amino acids. The germline gives CDR1 LGHDT, CDR2 YNNKEL (reference sequence). Between the trimmed V and J ends, which lost 1 base and 2 bases, there was a span of 12 bases. Here the CDR3 reads CASSQGQPGTYEQYF. Here the CDR3 DNA reads TGTGCCAGCAGCCAAGGGCAGCCCGGGACCTACGAGCAGTACTTC.

This sequence joins TRBV28 and TRBJ2-7; the match to TRBD2 covers 16 bases. From germline, CDR1 is MDHEN and CDR2 SYDVKM. There are 17 residues in the CDR3. Trimming at V came to 6 bases and at J to 12 bases, leaving 17 bases not matched to a gene. CDR3 nucleotides: TGTGCCAGCAGAGGTGGGACGGAACCGGGACTAGCGGGAGGGCCGTACTTC. Protein sequence: CASRGGTEPGLAGGPYF.

The V call is TRBV3-1 (or the pseudogene TRBV3-2), the J call TRBJ2-7; the match to TRBD2 covers 10 bases. The CDR3 loop spans 14 amino acids. With V trimmed by 4 bases and J by 9 bases, 9 bases remained unmatched. Looked up from germline, CDR1 is LGHDT and CDR2 is YNNKEL (reference sequence). For the CDR3, the DNA is TGTGCCAGCAGCCCGTCTAGCGGGGGCTTTAGGCAGTACTTC. This codes for CASSPSSGGFRQYF.

The chain has TRBV6-6 and TRBJ2-7, with a weak D call TRBD1 (6 bases). The CDR3 spans 12 residues. CDR1 is MNHNY and CDR2 is SVGAGI in the germline V gene (reference sequence). V dropped 5 bases and J dropped 4 bases, with 9 bases sitting between them. In DNA form, the CDR3 reads TGTGCCAGCAGTGCAACAGGGTACGAGCAGTACTTC. The encoded protein is CASSATGYEQYF.

The rearrangement links TRBV18 to TRBJ1-1; TRBD1 agrees at 7 bases. Germline CDR1 is KGHSH and CDR2 is LQKENI. The CDR3 runs to 13 residues. The junction had 0 bases not matched to a gene; V was cut back by 2 bases and J by 3 bases. For the CDR3, the DNA is TGTGCCAGCTCACCAACAGGGGACACTGAAGCTTTCTTT. This gives the protein CASSPTGDTEAFF.

The chain links TRBV7-9 to TRBJ1-3, with a possible D match to TRBD1 (6 bases). The CDR3 contains 15 residues. Germline V gene data show CDR1 as SEHNR and CDR2 as FQNEAQ (reference sequence). Deletions cut 4 bases from V and 0 bases from J, with 10 bases between. CDR3 in DNA: TGTGCCAGCAGCTCTCTAGGGGGCTCTGGAAACACCATATATTTT. This translates into CASSSLGGSGNTIYF.

The chain carries TRBV15 and TRBJ1-4, with D maybe TRBD1 (6 bases). Germline loops: CDR1 LNHNV, CDR2 YYDKDF (reference sequence). Trimming left V 5 bases short and J 8 bases short, with 21 bases between. This CDR3 has 16 residues. CDR3 sequence (DNA): TGTGCCACCAGCCCTAAGAGGGGGGAGGGTGTGGAAAAACTGTTTTTT. Its translation is CATSPKRGEGVEKLFF. Using reference TRBV15 and TRBJ1-4 for the parts outside the CDR3, the full variable domain is DAMVIQNPRYQVTQFGKPVTLSCSQTLNHNVMYWYQQKSSQAPKLLFHYYDKDFNNEADTPDNFQSRRPNTSFCFLDIRSPGLGDTAMYLCATSPKRGEGVEKLFFGSGTQLSVL.

J is TRBJ2-7 and V is TRBV5-1, with 10 nucleotides matching TRBD2. J lost 9 bases, V lost 0 bases, and 12 bases had no gene match. Germline-derived CDR1 and CDR2 are SGHRS and YFSETQ. CDR3 size: 16 residues. For the CDR3, the DNA is TGCGCCAGCAGCTTGGGGGTAACTAGCGGGACTGAAGGGCAGTACTTC. The encoded protein is CASSLGVTSGTEGQYF.